This is a list of T cell receptor beta chains from one sample in a study of cytomegalovirus exposure and HLA in healthy donors. Libraries were prepared by immunoSEQ multiplex PCR; TCRdb keeps only in-frame clonotypes and omits some of them. The sample consists of about 200,000 clones, 75% to 90% of them appearing once. Material: PBMCs. These receptors were collected from a woman aged 30 to 39 in good health and CMV-seronegative. The CDR3 runs from the conserved cysteine through the conserved F or W. A D gene is named only where the DNA matches it firmly. Some rows have no size entry. The others give once, few or many, or a class for an expanded clone.

j_call cdr3_length v_call clone_size d_call cdr3_aa cdr3_nt
TRBJ2-3 16 TRBV11-3 - TRBD2 CASSPGTSGSTDTQYF TGTGCCAGCAGCCCTGGGACTAGCGGGAGCACAGATACGCAGTATTTT
TRBJ2-1 15 TRBV7-8 few - CASSLGPSIRDEQFF TGTGCCAGCAGCTTAGGGCCTAGCATCCGAGATGAGCAGTTCTTC
TRBJ2-7 18 TRBV10-3 - TRBD2 CAISSHLLGLGSSYEQYF TGTGCCATCAGTAGCCATCTCCTGGGACTAGGGAGCTCCTACGAGCAGTACTTC
TRBJ1-1 12 TRBV19 - - CASRRETTEAFF TGTGCCAGTAGAAGGGAGACCACTGAAGCTTTCTTT
TRBJ2-7 16 TRBV7-2 - - CASSLGAGQAGYEQYF TGTGCCAGCAGCTTAGGTGCAGGGCAAGCTGGGTACGAGCAGTACTTC
TRBJ2-2 15 TRBV6-1 - TRBD2 CASSAPGRVSGELFF TGTGCCAGCAGTGCTCCGGGGAGGGTCTCCGGGGAGCTGTTTTTT
TRBJ2-7 14 TRBV5-1 - - CASSFGQGFYEQYF TGCGCCAGCAGCTTCGGGCAGGGATTCTACGAGCAGTACTTC
TRBJ1-1 13 TRBV28 - - CASSFGGRTEAFF TGTGCCAGCAGTTTTGGGGGCCGCACTGAAGCTTTCTTT
TRBJ2-7 15 TRBV5-1 - TRBD1 CASSLEGDRGDEQYF TGCGCCAGCAGCTTGGAAGGGGACAGGGGTGACGAGCAGTACTTC
TRBJ1-2 15 TRBV28 - TRBD1 CASRPQGNRAYVYTF TGTGCCAGCAGGCCACAGGGGAATCGCGCCTATGTCTACACCTTC
TRBJ2-2 18 TRBV19 - TRBD2 CASGDVAGSLSNTGELFF TGTGCCAGCGGGGACGTAGCGGGCTCGTTATCGAACACCGGGGAGCTGTTTTTT
TRBJ2-3 15 TRBV5-4 - TRBD2 CASSFAGGSTDTQYF TGTGCCAGCAGCTTTGCGGGAGGGAGCACAGATACGCAGTATTTT
TRBJ2-1 16 TRBV14 - TRBD2 CASSPRRTSVYNEQFF TGTGCCAGCAGCCCCCGTCGGACTAGCGTGTACAATGAGCAGTTCTTC
TRBJ1-1 12 TRBV5-1 few - CASSLLAGEAFF TGCGCCAGCAGCTTGTTGGCAGGTGAAGCTTTCTTT
TRBJ1-1 12 TRBV2 - - CASLRRGTEAFF TGTGCCAGTCTGCGGCGGGGCACTGAAGCTTTCTTT
TRBJ1-2 12 TRBV18 - - CASSSTGSGYTF TGTGCCAGCTCATCTACAGGGAGTGGCTACACCTTC
TRBJ2-7 14 TRBV27 - - CASSLQGRIYEQYF TGTGCCAGCAGTTTGCAGGGGCGCATCTACGAGCAGTACTTC
TRBJ2-7 13 TRBV15 - - CATSRAMGGKQYF TGTGCCACCAGCAGGGCTATGGGGGGAAAGCAGTACTTC
TRBJ2-1 16 TRBV5-1 - TRBD2 CASSLARTSGINEQFF TGCGCCAGCAGCTTGGCCCGGACTAGCGGTATCAATGAGCAGTTCTTC
TRBJ1-5 15 TRBV6-4 - - CASRPGGESNQPQHF TGTGCCAGCAGGCCGGGGGGAGAAAGCAATCAGCCCCAGCATTTT
TRBJ2-7 16 TRBV6-1 once TRBD1 CASSEWQGAGRTEQYF TGTGCCAGCAGTGAGTGGCAGGGGGCAGGGCGGACCGAGCAGTACTTC
TRBJ1-1 15 TRBV5-4 few - CASSLWAGRNTEAFF TGTGCCAGCAGCCTCTGGGCGGGACGGAACACTGAAGCTTTCTTT
TRBJ2-7 13 TRBV5-5 - TRBD2 CASSFDWEGEQYF TGTGCCAGCAGCTTCGACTGGGAGGGCGAGCAGTACTTC
TRBJ2-7 15 TRBV2 - - CASSEAQLRTYEQYF TGTGCCAGCAGTGAAGCGCAACTGAGAACCTACGAGCAGTACTTC
TRBJ1-1 13 TRBV29-1 - TRBD1 CSAPRTGNTEAFF TGCAGCGCCCCCCGGACAGGCAACACTGAAGCTTTCTTT
TRBJ2-7 16 TRBV28 - TRBD1 CASSLPHRDRVGEQYF TGTGCCAGCAGTCTACCCCACCGGGACAGGGTCGGCGAGCAGTACTTC
TRBJ1-2 11 TRBV28 once - CASSNQLATTF TGTGCCAGCAGTAATCAGCTAGCTACAACCTTC
TRBJ1-3 15 TRBV7-9 - - CASSLGQLSGNTIYF TGTGCCAGCAGCTTAGGACAGCTCTCTGGAAACACCATATATTTT
TRBJ2-2 15 TRBV5-1 - TRBD2 CASSESGGDTGELFF TGCGCCAGCAGTGAGAGCGGGGGCGACACCGGGGAGCTGTTTTTT
TRBJ2-3 12 TRBV5-1 - - CASSLAPGSLYF TGCGCCAGCAGCTTGGCCCCGGGATCCCTGTATTTT
TRBJ2-7 17 TRBV28 few TRBD2 CASSLPKTSGDHYEQYF TGTGCCAGCAGCCTACCTAAAACTAGCGGGGACCACTACGAGCAGTACTTC